This TCR beta chain was found in a study of T cells in Graves' hyperthyroidism and ophthalmopathy. On the study more broadly: Peripheral blood samples were taken at initial diagnosis, prior to any treatment. Findings of the study overall: A model built on 13 V-J features separated ophthalmopathy from stable hyperthyroidism. Blood shared most expanded thyroid clonotypes above 0.001.

Many counts were recorded for this clonotype. Antigen specificity is unknown. TCR beta CDR3 sequences were amplified from RNA transcripts. In the first-round RT-PCR of the TCR CDR3, the HTBI primer set was used. TCRdb recomputed calls from the multiplex PCR reads with MiXCR, one row per CDR3 protein. The table lists approximately 480,000 distinct CDR3 sequences, under 25% of them singletons, with around 27% in the top ten. The CDR3 is made up of 13 amino acids. V lost 7 bases, J lost 0 bases, and 10 bases lay in between. CDR1 is MNHNS and CDR2 is SASEGT in the germline V gene. The chain carries TRBV6-1 and TRBJ2-7, with TRBD1 as a possible D gene (6 bases). The sequence was obtained from a young man with Graves' hyperthyroidism. Sequencing was performed on blood. The CDR3 bases are TGTGCCAGCATCGGGACATACTCCTACGAGCAGTACTTC. The encoded protein is CASIGTYSYEQYF.